These 8 T cell receptor beta chains were sequenced from one sample in a study of T cells in Graves' hyperthyroidism and ophthalmopathy. RNA transcripts served as the template for amplifying TCR beta CDR3 regions. In the first-round RT-PCR of the TCR CDR3, the HTBI primer set was used. TCRdb fed the multiplex PCR reads into MiXCR, producing one record per CDR3 protein. The repertoire holds around 540,000 distinct CDR3 sequences, 16% seen once, with 25% to 30% in the top ten. Material for sequencing was blood. Every receptor here comes from a woman aged 25 to 45 with Graves' ophthalmopathy.

V gene TRBV9 combines with J gene TRBJ2-3; D is ambiguous. V was pared by 0 bases and J by 0 bases, with 8 bases between. There are 15 residues in the CDR3. Germline loops: CDR1 SGDLS, CDR2 YYNGEE. This chain's CDR3 is CASSVGDPSTDTQYF. CDR3 in DNA: TGTGCCAGCAGCGTAGGGGATCCTAGCACAGATACGCAGTATTTT.

The J gene is TRBJ2-1, the V gene TRBV9; 8 positions agree with TRBD2. The CDR3 spans 16 residues. CDR1 and CDR2 from the germline V gene are SGDLS and YYNGEE. The trim removed 3 bases at V and 4 bases at J, leaving 9 bases unmatched. The CDR3 nucleotides are TGTGCCAGCAGCGCGCCGGGACTAGATATTTACAATGAGCAGTTCTTC. Protein sequence: CASSAPGLDIYNEQFF.

This clonotype was seen more than once but under ten times. The chain couples TRBV9 to TRBJ2-7; 9 positions agree with TRBD1. The length of the CDR3 is 14 residues. Germline loops: CDR1 SGDLS, CDR2 YYNGEE. The V segment lost 3 bases and the J segment 2 bases; nucleotides outside the gene matches: 3. The DNA of the CDR3 is TGTGCCAGCAGCGGGACAGGGGCGGCCTACGAGCAGTACTTC. Its protein product is CASSGTGAAYEQYF.

In this sample, this clonotype turned up many times. The chain uses TRBV20-1 and TRBJ2-7, with 9 bases aligning to TRBD1. The CDR3 loop spans 14 amino acids. Germline loops: CDR1 DFQATT, CDR2 SNEGSKA (reference sequence). The junction had 3 bases not matched to a gene; V was cut back by 1 base and J by 2 bases. CDR3 region: CSARAGTGTYEQYF. CDR3 DNA sequence: TGCAGTGCTAGAGCCGGGACAGGGACCTACGAGCAGTACTTC.

This clonotype was recorded many times. The chain uses TRBV9 and TRBJ2-1; D is possibly TRBD2 (6 bases). The V gene's germline CDR1 is SGDLS and CDR2 YYNGEE. The CDR3 consists of 14 residues. V dropped 4 bases and J dropped 5 bases, with 13 bases sitting between them. CDR3 sequence reads: CASSPLRENNEQFF. In DNA, the CDR3 is TGTGCCAGCAGCCCCCTCCGGGAGAACAATGAGCAGTTCTTC.

The V gene is TRBV7-2, the J gene TRBJ2-5; 10 bases are shared with TRBD1. The V segment lost 4 bases and the J segment 5 bases; nucleotides outside the gene matches: 7. The germline gives CDR1 SGHTA, CDR2 FQGNSA. This CDR3 has 15 amino acids. The CDR3 DNA reads as TGTGCCAGCAGCTCCCCGGACAGGGGGGGGGAGACCCAGTACTTC. Translation: CASSSPDRGGETQYF.

This clonotype was observed many times. The chain couples TRBV27 to TRBJ2-1, with D uncertain. V dropped 8 bases and J dropped 6 bases, with 17 bases sitting between them. There are 14 residues in the CDR3. CDR1 MNHEY and CDR2 SMNVEV come from the germline V gene (reference sequence). Here the CDR3 DNA reads TGTGCCAGCCGATTTATGCCCGTCGGCAATGAGCAGTTCTTC. This sequence encodes CASRFMPVGNEQFF.

This clonotype has at least ten counts. V usage is TRBV5-8 and J usage is TRBJ1-5; D is possibly TRBD1 (5 bases). The ends were cut back, 2 bases at V and 5 bases at J, with 20 bases in the middle. This CDR3 has 17 residues. The germline CDR1 and CDR2 sequences are SGHTS and YDEGEE. The DNA of the CDR3 is TGTGCCAGCAGCTTTACCTCTTGGCAGGGTGGCGATCAGCCCCAGCATTTT. Residues: CASSFTSWQGGDQPQHF. Full variable domain (remainder filled in from reference TRBV5-8 and TRBJ1-5): EAGVTQSPTHLIKTRGQQATLRCSPISGHTSVYWYQQALGLGLQFLLWYDEGEERNRGNFPPRFSGRQFPNYSSELNVNALELEDSALYLCASSFTSWQGGDQPQHFGDGTRLSIL.